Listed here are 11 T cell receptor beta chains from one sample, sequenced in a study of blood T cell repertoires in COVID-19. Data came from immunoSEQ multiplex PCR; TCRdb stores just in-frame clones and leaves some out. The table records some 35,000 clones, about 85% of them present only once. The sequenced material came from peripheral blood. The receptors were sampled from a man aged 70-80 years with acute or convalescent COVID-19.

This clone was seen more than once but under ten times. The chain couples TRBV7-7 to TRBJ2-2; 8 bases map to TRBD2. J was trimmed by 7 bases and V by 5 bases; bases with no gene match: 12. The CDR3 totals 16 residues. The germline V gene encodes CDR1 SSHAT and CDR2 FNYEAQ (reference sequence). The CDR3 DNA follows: TGTGCCAGCAGCCCCTACCCAGCGGGAGACAACGGGGAGCTGTTTTTT. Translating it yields CASSPYPAGDNGELFF.

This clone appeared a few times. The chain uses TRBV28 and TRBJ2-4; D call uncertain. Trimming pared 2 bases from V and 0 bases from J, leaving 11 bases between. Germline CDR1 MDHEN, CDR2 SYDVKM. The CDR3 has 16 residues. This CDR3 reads CASSLQGDIAKNIQYF. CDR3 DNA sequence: TGTGCCAGCAGTTTACAAGGTGACATAGCCAAAAACATTCAGTACTTC.

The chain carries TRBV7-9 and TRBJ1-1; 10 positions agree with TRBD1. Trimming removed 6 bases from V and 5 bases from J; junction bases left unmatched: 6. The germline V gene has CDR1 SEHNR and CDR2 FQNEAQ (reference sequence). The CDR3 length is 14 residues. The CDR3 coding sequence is TGTGCCAGCAGTCGGACAGGGGGGAGGACTGAAGCTTTCTTT. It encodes CASSRTGGRTEAFF.

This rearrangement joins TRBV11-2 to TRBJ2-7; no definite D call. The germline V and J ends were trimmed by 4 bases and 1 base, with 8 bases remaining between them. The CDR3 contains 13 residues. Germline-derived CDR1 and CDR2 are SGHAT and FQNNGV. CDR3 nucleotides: TGTGCCAGCAGCTCTCCCTTGTCCTACGAGCAGTACTTC. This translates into CASSSPLSYEQYF. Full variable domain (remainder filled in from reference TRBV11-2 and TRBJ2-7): EAGVAQSPRYKIIEKRQSVAFWCNPISGHATLYWYQQILGQGPKLLIQFQNNGVVDDSQLPKDRFSAERLKGVDSTLKIQPAKLEDSAVYLCASSSPLSYEQYFGPGTRLTVT.

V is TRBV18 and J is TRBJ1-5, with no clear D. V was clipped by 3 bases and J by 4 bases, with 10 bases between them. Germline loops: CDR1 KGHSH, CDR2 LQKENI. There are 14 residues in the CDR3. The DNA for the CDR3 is TGTGCCAGCTCACCGGGGAGGCGGAATCAGCCCCAGCATTTT. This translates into CASSPGRRNQPQHF.

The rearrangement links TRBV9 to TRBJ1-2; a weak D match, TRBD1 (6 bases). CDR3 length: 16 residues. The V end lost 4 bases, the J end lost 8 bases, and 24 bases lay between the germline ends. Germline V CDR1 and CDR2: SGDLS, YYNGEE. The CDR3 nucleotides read TGTGCCAGCAGCCCCACAGGGCTCCCACCCTCGGGGGGCTACACCTTC. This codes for CASSPTGLPPSGGYTF.

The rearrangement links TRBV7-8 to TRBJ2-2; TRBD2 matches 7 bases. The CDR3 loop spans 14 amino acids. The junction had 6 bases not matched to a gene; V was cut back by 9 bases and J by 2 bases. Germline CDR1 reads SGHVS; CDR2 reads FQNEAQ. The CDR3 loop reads CASKLAQNTGELFF. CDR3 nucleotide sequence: TGTGCCAGTAAACTAGCGCAAAACACCGGGGAGCTGTTTTTT.

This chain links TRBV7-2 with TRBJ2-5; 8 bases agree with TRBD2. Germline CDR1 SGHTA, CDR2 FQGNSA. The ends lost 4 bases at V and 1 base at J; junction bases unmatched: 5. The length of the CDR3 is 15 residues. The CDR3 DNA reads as TGTGCCAGCAGCTCCTCCGGGACTAGCCAAGAGACCCAGTACTTC. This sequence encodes CASSSSGTSQETQYF.

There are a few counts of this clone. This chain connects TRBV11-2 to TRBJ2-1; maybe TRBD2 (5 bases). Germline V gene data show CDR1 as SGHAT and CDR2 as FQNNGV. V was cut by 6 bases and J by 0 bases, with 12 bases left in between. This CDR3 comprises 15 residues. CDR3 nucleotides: TGTGCCAGCAGTCTTAGCGCGAGCTCCTACAATGAGCAGTTCTTC. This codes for CASSLSASSYNEQFF.

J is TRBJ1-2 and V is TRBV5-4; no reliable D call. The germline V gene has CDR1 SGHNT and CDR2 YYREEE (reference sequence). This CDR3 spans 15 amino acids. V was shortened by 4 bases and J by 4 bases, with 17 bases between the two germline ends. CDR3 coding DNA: TGTGCCAGCAGCCCCGAAAAGGGAGGAGGCTATGGCTACACCTTC. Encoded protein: CASSPEKGGGYGYTF.

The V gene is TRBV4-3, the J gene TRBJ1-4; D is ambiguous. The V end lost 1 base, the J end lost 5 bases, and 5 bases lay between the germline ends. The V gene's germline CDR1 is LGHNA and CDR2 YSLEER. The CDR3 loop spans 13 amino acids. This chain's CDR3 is CASSQGLNEKLFF. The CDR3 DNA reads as TGCGCCAGCAGCCAAGGGCTGAATGAAAAACTGTTTTTT.